The clone carrying this TCR beta chain was seen only a few times. These data belong to a study of cytomegalovirus exposure and HLA in healthy donors. The PCR used 60 Vbeta and 13 Jbeta primers. Using immunoSEQ multiplex PCR, the repertoire was profiled, and TCRdb retains in-frame clones only, with some absent. This sample has about 120,000 clones; over 75% occur once, and the top ten carry around 3.9%. In germline, CDR1 is SNHLY, CDR2 FYNNEI. Between the trimmed V and J ends, which lost 7 bases and 5 bases, there was a span of 12 bases. The CDR3 totals 13 residues. The receptor was derived from a human donor in good health. The rearrangement links TRBV2 to TRBJ2-4, with D perhaps TRBD1 (5 bases). The sequencing input was PBMCs. The CDR3 is CASKGVIQNIQYF. As DNA, the CDR3 is TGTGCCAGCAAAGGGGTGATCCAAAACATTCAGTACTTC.